What follows are 20 T cell receptor beta chains derived from one specimen sequenced in a study of chemoradiotherapy in HPV16-positive cancers (dated by TCRdb to the early 2020s). The library was made by the immunoSEQ multiplex PCR assay. TCRdb stores this immuneACCESS table with in-frame sequences only. Part of the clones is absent; in the studies checked, under half of the shortfall reflects unresolved V genes, and no reason is known for the rest. This sample gives about 12,000 clones in total; 70% to 80% of them show up just once. The biggest ten clones account for approximately 0.97% of the sample. This sample was obtained from a patient who underwent chemoradiotherapy. These receptor sequences come from a human donor with HPV-associated anogenital cancer.

This clone was counted only a few times. The chain is built from TRBV6-1 and TRBJ2-7; TRBD2 is a possible D gene (7 bases). Trimming left V 4 bases short and J 6 bases short, with 19 bases between. Germline CDR1 and CDR2: MNHNS and SASEGT. The CDR3 is 15 amino acids. The CDR3 loop reads CASSAPGAGVGEQYF. CDR3 in DNA: TGTGCCAGCAGTGCCCCAGGGGCGGGAGTTGGCGAGCAGTACTTC.

The chain uses TRBV27 and TRBJ1-4; tentative D call: TRBD1 (5 bases). Trimming took 5 bases from V and 7 from J, leaving 20 bases between them. The CDR3 length is 16 residues. CDR1 is MNHEY and CDR2 is SMNVEV in the germline V gene (reference sequence). The CDR3 region has the DNA TGTGCCAGCAGTCCTACTCGGGACGCTAGAGGTGAAAAACTGTTTTTT. It yields the protein CASSPTRDARGEKLFF.

This clone showed up just a few times. This chain connects TRBV9 to TRBJ2-7; 9 nucleotides align to TRBD2. The germline V gene encodes CDR1 SGDLS and CDR2 YYNGEE. The CDR3 is made up of 14 amino acids. Trimming cost V 4 bases and J 6 bases; bases outside gene matches: 8. Here the CDR3 reads CASSLGGGGGEQYF. The CDR3 nucleotides are TGTGCCAGCAGCTTAGGCGGGGGGGGAGGCGAGCAGTACTTC.

Only a few counts were recorded for this clone. This chain uses TRBV7-2 with TRBJ2-3; no firm D call. This CDR3 contains 12 residues. V lost 3 bases and J lost 3, with 4 bases in between. Germline CDR1 reads SGHTA; CDR2 reads FQGNSA. The CDR3 DNA reads TGTGCCAGCAGCTTTTCGACAGATACGCAGTATTTT. It encodes CASSFSTDTQYF. The whole variable domain, remainder taken from reference TRBV7-2 and TRBJ2-3, is GAGVSQSPSNKVTEKGKDVELRCDPISGHTALYWYRQSLGQGLEFLIYFQGNSAPDKSGLPSDRFSAERTGGSVSTLTIQRTQQEDSAVYLCASSFSTDTQYFGPGTRLTVL.

The chain links TRBV6-4 to TRBJ2-7, with TRBD2 identical over 10 bases. V lost 0 bases to trimming and J lost 4 bases; unmatched junction nucleotides: 6. This CDR3 has 16 amino acids. Per germline, CDR1 MRHNA and CDR2 SNTAGT. The DNA for the CDR3 is TGTGCCAGCAGTGACTCGACGGCTAGCGGGAGTTACGAGCAGTACTTC. This encodes CASSDSTASGSYEQYF.

V is TRBV5-5 and J is TRBJ2-7; 9 nucleotides match TRBD1. The V and J ends lost 2 bases and 5 bases, in that order; junction bases with no gene match: 5. The CDR3 loop spans 14 amino acids. Germline CDR1 reads SGHKS; CDR2 reads YYEKEE (reference sequence). The CDR3 loop reads CASSLTGGWNEQYF. The CDR3 DNA follows: TGTGCCAGCAGCTTAACAGGGGGCTGGAACGAGCAGTACTTC.

The V call is TRBV5-4, the J call TRBJ1-1; D call uncertain. CDR3 length: 13 residues. Per the germline V gene, CDR1 is SGHNT and CDR2 is YYREEE (reference sequence). Trimming cost V 1 base and J 1 base, with 5 bases left between them. This CDR3 is CASSLTQNTEAFF. The CDR3 coding sequence is TGTGCCAGCAGCTTGACCCAGAACACTGAAGCTTTCTTT. The variable domain in full, completed from reference TRBV5-4 and TRBJ1-1, reads ETGVTQSPTHLIKTRGQQVTLRCSSQSGHNTVSWYQQALGQGPQFIFQYYREEENGRGNFPPRFSGLQFPNYSSELNVNALELDDSALYLCASSLTQNTEAFFGQGTRLTVV.

This chain uses TRBV6-4 with TRBJ2-1; 7 bases line up with TRBD2. There are 16 residues in the CDR3. V was pared by 4 bases and J by 6 bases, with 12 bases of the junction left unmatched. Germline V gives CDR1 MRHNA, CDR2 SNTAGT. CDR3 bases: TGTGCCAGCAGTGGGGAGGGCGGCGGAAGGTTCAATGAGCAGTTCTTC. It codes for CASSGEGGGRFNEQFF.

V and J are TRBV2 and TRBJ2-1, with 9 bases matching TRBD2. Losses at the gene ends were 7 bases for V and 0 bases for J; bases not matched to a gene: 13. There are 18 residues in the CDR3. From germline, CDR1 is SNHLY and CDR2 FYNNEI. CDR3 coding DNA: TGTGCCAGCACCCCATCCCCGGCGGGGGGGCCCTCCTACAATGAGCAGTTCTTC. Residues: CASTPSPAGGPSYNEQFF.

The chain is built from TRBV5-1 and TRBJ2-2; 13 bases fit TRBD2. This CDR3 contains 20 residues. Germline loops: CDR1 SGHRS, CDR2 YFSETQ. The V and J ends lost 4 bases and 2 bases, in that order; junction bases with no gene match: 14. CDR3 DNA: TGCGCCAGCAGCCCGACTAGCGGGAGGTCAGTCACTCTTAACACCGGGGAGCTGTTTTTT. Amino acids: CASSPTSGRSVTLNTGELFF.

The DNA for the CDR3 is TGTGCCAGCAGCTTCCGGGGGGCGATCGGTACAGATACGCAGTATTTT. Its translation is CASSFRGAIGTDTQYF. J is TRBJ2-3 and V is TRBV5-4; D is possibly TRBD2 (7 bases). The CDR3 consists of 16 residues. The ends were cut back, 2 bases at V and 3 bases at J, with 16 bases in the middle. Looked up from germline, CDR1 is SGHNT and CDR2 is YYREEE (reference sequence).

This chain connects TRBV27 to TRBJ2-5; TRBD1 aligns across 12 bases. V lost 2 bases and J lost 5; bases outside the gene matches: 3. Looked up from germline, CDR1 is MNHEY and CDR2 is SMNVEV (reference sequence). CDR3 length: 15 residues. As DNA, the CDR3 is TGTGCCAGCAGTTTAGGGACAGGGGGCCTCGAGACCCAGTACTTC. Translated, it gives CASSLGTGGLETQYF.

This chain joins TRBV7-2 and TRBJ2-5; no definite D call. The last part of the DNA fits TRBJ2-7 better; the J call may be wrong. This CDR3 spans 15 amino acids. The germline gives CDR1 SGHTA, CDR2 FQGNSA. DNA of the CDR3: TGTGCCAGCAGCCCCCGGCTGGGTATAGGCTACGAGCAGTACTTC. As protein: CASSPRLGIGYEQYF.

The J gene is TRBJ1-5, the V gene TRBV11-1, with D perhaps TRBD1 (5 bases). Trimming took 3 bases from V and 7 from J, leaving 13 bases between them. Germline V gives CDR1 SGHAT, CDR2 FQDESV (reference sequence). This CDR3 region has 14 residues. Here the CDR3 DNA reads TGTGCCAGCAGCTTCGATATGGGGGACCAGCCCCAGCATTTT. Its protein is CASSFDMGDQPQHF.

This clone showed up just a few times. V gene TRBV19 combines with J gene TRBJ2-7; 7 bases are shared with TRBD1. Per germline, CDR1 LNHDA and CDR2 SQIVND (reference sequence). After removal of 4 bases from V and 5 bases from J, the junction contained 8 bases not matched to a gene. The length of the CDR3 is 14 residues. The CDR3 region has the DNA TGTGCCAGTAGTACGACCCACAGGGGACACGAGCAGTACTTC. It is translated as CASSTTHRGHEQYF. The full variable domain, rest sourced from reference TRBV19 and TRBJ2-7, is DGGITQSPKYLFRKEGQNVTLSCEQNLNHDAMYWYRQDPGQGLRLIYYSQIVNDFQKGDIAEGYSVSREKKESFPLTVTSAQKNPTAFYLCASSTTHRGHEQYFGPGTRLTVT.

This clone showed up just once. The chain joins TRBV5-1 to TRBJ1-1; 11 bases line up with TRBD1. The CDR3 loop spans 16 amino acids. The V gene's germline CDR1 is SGHRS and CDR2 YFSETQ. Losses at the gene ends were 0 bases for V and 5 bases for J; bases not matched to a gene: 6. CDR3 loop: CASSLVGQGAGTEAFF. In DNA form, the CDR3 reads TGCGCCAGCAGCTTGGTAGGACAGGGGGCGGGGACTGAAGCTTTCTTT.

The rearrangement joins TRBV28 to TRBJ2-3; TRBD1 might be the D (6 bases). Germline V gene data show CDR1 as MDHEN and CDR2 as SYDVKM. This CDR3 is 15 amino acids long. The V and J ends lost 6 bases and 4 bases respectively, with 17 bases between them. In nucleotides, the CDR3 is TGTGCCAGCAGAGCCGACAGGCCCCGGGCAGATACGCAGTATTTT. Its translation: CASRADRPRADTQYF.

This sequence joins TRBV27 and TRBJ2-4; D unclear. Germline V gene data show CDR1 as MNHEY and CDR2 as SMNVEV (reference sequence). Deletions cut 5 bases from V and 3 bases from J, with 5 bases between. CDR3 length: 12 residues. The CDR3 here is CASSSSKNIQYF. CDR3 DNA: TGTGCCAGCAGTAGTAGCAAAAACATTCAGTACTTC.

This clone was picked up a small number of times. This sequence joins TRBV11-2 and TRBJ1-1, with unresolved D. Per the germline V gene, CDR1 is SGHAT and CDR2 is FQNNGV. The CDR3 spans 13 residues. Trimming removed 1 base at V and 6 bases at J, with 9 bases between. CDR3 region: CASSLVSVAEAFF. Written as DNA, the CDR3 is TGTGCCAGCAGCTTAGTGTCTGTGGCTGAAGCTTTCTTT.

This clone was seen only once. V usage is TRBV5-1 and J usage is TRBJ2-6; a weak D match, TRBD2 (8 bases). Trimming removed 7 bases at V and 4 bases at J, with 18 bases between. Looked up from germline, CDR1 is SGHRS and CDR2 is YFSETQ. The CDR3 covers 16 residues. This CDR3 reads CASFNGRGPGANVLTF. The CDR3, as DNA: TGCGCCAGCTTTAACGGGAGGGGGCCAGGGGCCAACGTCCTGACTTTC.